The clone carrying this TCR beta chain came up a few times. Its antigen is unknown. A single record per CDR3 protein comes from TCRdb applying MiXCR to the RT-PCR reads. The sample lists hundreds of thousands of distinct CDR3 sequences; about 12% were seen once. Looked up from germline, CDR1 is SQVTM and CDR2 is ANQGSEA. The CDR3 extends over 10 amino acids. Between the trimmed V and J ends, which lost 7 bases and 3 bases, there was a span of 7 bases. These data originate in a study of response to subunit inactivated influenza vaccine. Study-wide results and caveats: The authors suggested that few new T cells are recruited per seasonal influenza vaccination.

Sequences were derived from PBMCs from blood, sampled on the day of vaccination. This rearrangement joins TRBV29-1 to TRBJ2-7; D is possibly TRBD2 (6 bases). This TCR derives from a middle-aged man who received an inactivated influenza vaccine. The CDR3 nucleotides are TGCAGCGGGGGGGACTACGAGCAGTACTTC. It codes for CSGGDYEQYF.